This TCR beta chain was found in a study of shared clonotypes between healthy human individuals. Here immunoSEQ multiplex PCR was the method, and the copy in TCRdb shows in-frame clones only, minus some. The sample holds over 400,000 clones, over 75% seen once. The sequenced sample consisted of PBMCs. The sequence derives from a woman aged 40 to 55 in good health. Some clones in this sample may be carry-over from other donors' samples.

The CDR3 DNA is TGTGCCAGCAGCTGGACCCGGACTAGCGCAGAGACCCAGTACTTC. Translated: CASSWTRTSAETQYF. V is TRBV5-4 and J is TRBJ2-5, with 9 bases lining up with TRBD2. The trim removed 3 bases at V and 4 bases at J, leaving 7 bases unmatched. The CDR3 has 15 residues. Germline CDR1 and CDR2: SGHNT and YYREEE (reference sequence).